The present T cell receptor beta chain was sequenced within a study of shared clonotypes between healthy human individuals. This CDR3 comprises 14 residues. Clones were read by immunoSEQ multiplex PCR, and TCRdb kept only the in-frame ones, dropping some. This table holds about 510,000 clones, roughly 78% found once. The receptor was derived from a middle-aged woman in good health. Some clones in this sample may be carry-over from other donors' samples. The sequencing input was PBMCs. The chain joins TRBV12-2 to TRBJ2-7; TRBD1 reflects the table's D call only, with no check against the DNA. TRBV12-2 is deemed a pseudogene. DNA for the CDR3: TGTGCAAGTCGCTACACCGGGACAAGCTACGAGCAGTACTTC. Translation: CASRYTGTSYEQYF.